The 11 T cell receptor beta chains below come from one sample, sequenced in a study of OX40 agonist ivuxolimab in advanced cancers. Using immunoSEQ multiplex PCR, the repertoire was profiled, and TCRdb retains in-frame clones only, with some absent. The table shows some 12,000 clones, with 65% to 80% occurring only once. Sequenced material: CD4+ or CD8+ T cells sorted from blood, taken in a trial of the OX40 agonist ivuxolimab. The receptors were gathered from an adult with an advanced solid tumor such as melanoma, head and neck, liver or kidney cancer.

The V and J genes are TRBV6-5 and TRBJ2-7, with D uncertain. Per germline, CDR1 MNHEY and CDR2 SVGAGI. CDR3 size: 11 residues. V shed 2 bases and J shed 3 bases, with 2 bases lying between them. CDR3 amino acids: CASSYNYEQYF. DNA for the CDR3: TGTGCCAGCAGTTACAACTACGAGCAGTACTTC.

The gene calls are TRBV19 and TRBJ2-7, with 8 nucleotides matching TRBD2. This CDR3 has 14 amino acids. The germline CDR1 and CDR2 sequences are LNHDA and SQIVND (reference sequence). V shed 3 bases, J shed 4 bases, and the junction held 5 bases outside the gene matches. The CDR3 DNA sequence: TGTGCCAGTAGTATCGGCGGGGGGCCTTACGAGCAGTACTTC. It yields the protein CASSIGGGPYEQYF.

The V and J genes are TRBV7-6 and TRBJ2-1; TRBD2 aligns across 8 bases. The CDR3 is 15 amino acids. J lost 8 bases, V lost 1 base, and 7 bases had no gene match. Germline CDR1 reads SGHVS; CDR2 reads FNYEAQ. The CDR3: CASSLDGGAFDEQFF. The CDR3 region has the DNA TGTGCCAGCAGCTTAGACGGGGGGGCTTTCGATGAGCAGTTCTTC.

The chain recombines TRBV11-2 with TRBJ2-3; 7 nucleotides match TRBD2. V shed 1 base, J shed 4 bases, and the junction held 5 bases outside the gene matches. From germline, CDR1 is SGHAT and CDR2 FQNNGV. There are 15 residues in the CDR3. CDR3 nucleotides: TGTGCCAGCAGCTTAGTGGGCGGGAGCGCAGATACGCAGTATTTT. It yields the protein CASSLVGGSADTQYF.

V is TRBV4-2 and J is TRBJ2-3, with D perhaps matching TRBD2 (6 bases). The V end lost 1 base, the J end lost 1 base, and 15 bases lay between the germline ends. In germline, CDR1 is LGHNA, CDR2 YNFKEQ. This CDR3 region has 17 residues. Written as DNA, the CDR3 is TGTGCCAGCAGCCAAGCGGGGGTCCCCTTCGGCACAGATACGCAGTATTTT. Translation: CASSQAGVPFGTDTQYF.

By sample share, this clone is medium-sized. CDR3 coding DNA: TGTGCCAGCAGTTACTCCGGGACTGCGGCAGAGACCCAGTACTTC. Encoded protein: CASSYSGTAAETQYF. The genes are TRBV6-5 and TRBJ2-5, with D perhaps matching TRBD2 (6 bases). Germline V gene sequence: CDR1 MNHEY, CDR2 SVGAGI. Trimming cost V 0 bases and J 4 bases, with 12 bases left between them. The CDR3 has 15 residues.

V usage is TRBV27 and J usage is TRBJ2-7; D remains unclear. Trimming pared 5 bases from V and 7 bases from J, leaving 15 bases between. Germline V lookup: CDR1 MNHEY, CDR2 SMNVEV (reference sequence). The CDR3 runs 13 residues. The CDR3 DNA follows: TGTGCCAGCAGTCTCCAGGACCGAAGGGAGCAGTACTTC. Translating gives CASSLQDRREQYF.

In this sample, this clone turned up a few times. This CDR3 reads CASSSGSVDTEAFF. The CDR3 DNA follows: TGTGCCAGCAGTTCCGGGTCCGTGGACACTGAAGCTTTCTTT. The chain recombines TRBV27 with TRBJ1-1; unclear D gene. This CDR3 is built from 14 residues. CDR1 is MNHEY and CDR2 is SMNVEV in the germline V gene (reference sequence). The germline V and J ends were trimmed by 4 bases and 3 bases, with 12 bases remaining between them.

This clone has a handful of counts. The rearrangement links TRBV4-1 to TRBJ2-7, with D unclear. Germline V gene sequence: CDR1 MGHRA, CDR2 YSYEKL. The CDR3 spans 13 residues. The V and J ends lost 1 base and 3 bases respectively, with 7 bases between them. CDR3 in amino acids: CASSQGGNYEQYF. The CDR3 nucleotides read TGCGCCAGCAGCCAAGGAGGAAACTACGAGCAGTACTTC.

This clone came up a few times. V usage is TRBV5-1 and J usage is TRBJ2-2; D possibly corresponds to TRBD2 (6 bases). The V end was cut by 4 bases, the J end by 5 bases, with 15 bases between. From germline, CDR1 is SGHRS and CDR2 YFSETQ. The CDR3 runs 15 residues. Written as DNA, the CDR3 is TGCGCCAGCAGCCCCGGAACTAGCTTGACCGGGGAGCTGTTTTTT. Its protein is CASSPGTSLTGELFF.

The V and J genes are TRBV10-3 and TRBJ2-7; D gene unclear. The CDR3 totals 15 residues. The germline gives CDR1 ENHRY, CDR2 SYGVKD. Trimming shortened V by 0 bases and J by 0 bases, and 9 bases separated the two germline ends. The CDR3 here is CAISESADDSYEQYF. As DNA, the CDR3 is TGTGCCATCAGTGAGTCGGCCGACGACTCCTACGAGCAGTACTTC.